The source of this T cell receptor (beta chain) is a study of T cells expressing NK-cell markers. Turning to the study itself: Each TCR beta repertoire originated in sorted T cells that were CD3+CD56+NKG2C+, CD3+CD56+NKG2C- or CD3+CD56-NKG2C+.

Study outcomes and limitations: Dominant NKG2C+ clonotype frequencies of roughly 1.0-7.5% of CD8+ T cells were measured in about six donors. HCMV specificity of expanded NKG2C+ T cell clones remained unclear.

TCRdb derives one entry per CDR3 protein from the 5' RACE reads, leaving out DNA. The table gives some 600,000 distinct CDR3 sequences; the top ten clones make up less than 4.5% of it. A note on this clonotype: Its antigen is unidentified.

Germline V CDR1 and CDR2: DFQATT, SNEGSKA (reference sequence). The CDR3 loop spans 15 amino acids. The sample consisted of blood T cells: a sorted CD56 or NKG2C T cell subset, CD4+ or CD8+ T cells, or bulk PBMC T cells (not recorded which). This receptor was taken from a young man in good health. The gene calls are TRBV20-1 and TRBJ1-2; the TRBD1 assignment by TCRdb is unverifiable without DNA. The CDR3 region is CSAEGERTGNYGYTF.